This TCR beta chain emerged from a study of T-cell reconstitution after alpha-beta-depleted transplantation in children. V was clipped by 5 bases and J by 1 base, with 11 bases between them. There are 14 residues in the CDR3. CDR1 and CDR2 (germline): SGHDT, YYEEEE. This clonotype is labeled medium-sized. Unique molecular identifiers were built into the TCRbeta library. TCRdb reanalysed the PCR reads using MiXCR and keeps one entry per CDR3 protein. This sample has approximately 16,000 distinct CDR3 sequences; around 4.9% occur once, and the top ten carry under 7%. This sample comprised PBMCs, obtained before TCRalphabeta/CD19-depleted stem cell transplant. This rearrangement joins TRBV5-6 to TRBJ2-3, with a tentative D call TRBD1 (6 bases). The sequence derives from a boy younger than 18 with acute lymphoblastic leukemia, due to receive a stem cell transplant. CDR3 loop: CASSETGGTDTQYF. The CDR3 nucleotides are TGTGCCAGCAGTGAGACAGGAGGCACAGATACGCAGTATTTT.